Each of the 26 T cell receptor beta chains below was sequenced from the same sample in a study of read filtering for tumor transcriptome and immune sequencing. Molecular barcoded adaptors covering alpha/delta and beta/gamma chains were used on roughly 400 ng RNA. TCRdb called the reads again in MiXCR, with one record for every CDR3 protein. In the table there are 130,000 or so distinct CDR3 sequences, 13% of which are singletons. The specimen sequenced was a population of CD138-negative cells sorted from bone marrow. The source is a donor older than 35 with multiple myeloma.

Details on this clonotype: Its ends do not fully match the called genes, so a read error is possible. The chain links TRBV10-3 to TRBJ2-1, with D perhaps matching TRBD2 (5 bases). This CDR3 has 18 residues. CDR1 is ENHRY, CDR2 SYGVKD, per germline. The CDR3 loop reads CATSEIGSMELNYNEQFF. The CDR3 DNA is TGTGCCACCAGTGAGATAGGGAGCATGGAGTTGAACTACAATGAGCAGTTCTTC.

This clonotype was found many times. This chain uses TRBV20-1 with TRBJ1-1; D remains ambiguous. CDR1 and CDR2 (germline): DFQATT, SNEGSKA (reference sequence). Trimming stripped 3 bases from V and 0 bases from J, with 5 bases between. The CDR3 totals 12 residues. The CDR3 nucleotides read TGCAGTGCTAGTGTCCTGAACACTGAAGCTTTCTTT. Translated: CSASVLNTEAFF.

This clonotype was recorded at least ten times. In DNA, the CDR3 is TGTGCCAGCTCACCATCGAAAAGCAATCAGCCCCAGCATTTT. This translates into CASSPSKSNQPQHF. The chain couples TRBV18 to TRBJ1-5; D gene ambiguous. Germline V lookup: CDR1 KGHSH, CDR2 LQKENI. Between the trimmed V and J ends, which lost 2 bases and 1 base, there was a span of 6 bases. The CDR3 has 14 residues.

This clonotype has a count of ten or more. V is TRBV6-6 and J is TRBJ1-1; D may be TRBD1 (6 bases). V was clipped by 6 bases and J by 1 base, with 18 bases between them. Looked up from germline, CDR1 is MNHNY and CDR2 is SVGAGI (reference sequence). The CDR3 consists of 16 residues. CDR3 DNA: TGTGCCAGCAGGATCGCACCGCAGGGGCGGAACACTGAAGCTTTCTTT. It is translated as CASRIAPQGRNTEAFF.

The table lists this clonotype with many counts. The chain carries TRBV29-1 and TRBJ2-1, with D hard to call. The V gene's germline CDR1 is SQVTM and CDR2 ANQGSEA. The CDR3 is 10 amino acids. V lost 5 bases to trimming and J lost 8 bases, with 7 bases between them. Here the CDR3 reads CSVWVDEQFF. The CDR3 nucleotides read TGCAGCGTTTGGGTTGATGAGCAGTTCTTC.

Worth noting for this clonotype: This may be a read error: a much more frequent sequence differs by one nucleotide. The genes are TRBV6-2 or TRBV6-3 and TRBJ2-1; D tentatively reads TRBD1 or TRBD2 (5 bases each). Trimming stripped 2 bases from V and 0 bases from J, with 14 bases between. Germline V gene lookup returns CDR1 MNHEY and CDR2 SVGEGT. The CDR3 runs to 17 residues. The CDR3 bases are TGTGCCAGCAGTTACCCTCGGGACGAAGGCTCCTACAATGAGCAGTTCTTC. Translating it yields CASSYPRDEGSYNEQFF.

The table lists this clonotype with many counts. The chain employs TRBV12-3 or TRBV12-4 and TRBJ2-7; D is unresolved. V was shortened by 5 bases and J by 0 bases, with 11 bases between the two germline ends. The CDR3 contains 14 residues. The CDR3 loop reads CASSVRISSYEQYF. The CDR3 region has the DNA TGTGCCAGCAGTGTAAGAATAAGCTCCTACGAGCAGTACTTC.

The chain carries TRBV24-1 and TRBJ2-1; D possibly corresponds to TRBD1 (6 bases). V lost 3 bases to trimming and J lost 7 bases, with 18 bases between them. Germline V gene sequence: CDR1 KGHDR, CDR2 SFDVKD. There are 16 residues in the CDR3. The CDR3 region has the DNA TGTGCCACCAGTGATGCCGACACGGGACACAGGAATGAGCAGTTCTTC. Its translation is CATSDADTGHRNEQFF.

This clonotype has at least ten counts. This chain links TRBV7-2 with TRBJ1-1; D gene ambiguous. The CDR3 is made up of 13 amino acids. Looked up from germline, CDR1 is SGHTA and CDR2 is FQGNSA. Deletions cut 0 bases from V and 4 bases from J, with 6 bases between. CDR3: CASSLAPITEAFF. The DNA of the CDR3 is TGTGCCAGCAGCTTAGCCCCTATCACTGAAGCTTTCTTT.

About this clonotype itself: Just one base apart from a much larger clone, this may be a read error. This chain uses TRBV20-1 with TRBJ2-3, with 11 bases matching TRBD2. Germline V gives CDR1 DFQATT, CDR2 SNEGSKA (reference sequence). The CDR3 has 15 residues. The V segment lost 7 bases and the J segment 4 bases; nucleotides outside the gene matches: 10. CDR3: CSVRSTSGISDTQYF. In nucleotides, the CDR3 is TGCAGTGTTAGGTCGACTAGCGGGATCTCAGATACGCAGTATTTT.

J is TRBJ2-3 and V is TRBV6-4; TRBD2 is a possible D gene (6 bases). Germline V gives CDR1 MRHNA, CDR2 SNTAGT. V shed 9 bases and J shed 5 bases, with 15 bases lying between them. The CDR3 totals 13 residues. This CDR3 reads CASSAGFQDTQYF. CDR3 in DNA: TGTGCCAGTTCCGCGGGATTTCAAGATACGCAGTATTTT.

About this clonotype itself: A much larger clone sits a single nucleotide away, making a read error possible. V gene TRBV12-3 or TRBV12-4 combines with J gene TRBJ2-5, with D perhaps being TRBD1 or TRBD2 (5 bases each). The CDR3 is 15 amino acids. Trimming cost V 6 bases and J 1 base, with 15 bases left between them. The CDR3 DNA reads TGTGCCAGCAGCCTTCGGGGCGCGGGCCAAGAGACCCAGTACTTC. It encodes CASSLRGAGQETQYF.

V is TRBV5-1 and J is TRBJ1-4, with 9 nucleotides matching TRBD1. The CDR3 runs to 17 residues. The ends lost 0 bases at V and 10 bases at J; junction bases unmatched: 13. CDR1 SGHRS and CDR2 YFSETQ come from the germline V gene. CDR3 in amino acids: CASSLEGTGLIGGKLFF. The CDR3 DNA sequence: TGCGCCAGCAGCTTGGAGGGGACAGGGCTCATCGGCGGAAAACTGTTTTTT.

This clonotype has ten or more counts. The chain joins TRBV12-3 or TRBV12-4 to TRBJ2-1; 10 bases are a match to TRBD2. The CDR3 runs to 17 residues. Trimming removed 3 bases from V and 4 bases from J; junction bases left unmatched: 9. The CDR3 is CASSLILAGVGYNEQFF. The CDR3 DNA sequence: TGTGCCAGCAGTTTGATCCTAGCGGGAGTGGGTTACAATGAGCAGTTCTTC.

The sample holds many counts of this clonotype. The chain links TRBV19 to TRBJ1-1; TRBD1 agrees at 8 bases. The junction had 4 bases not matched to a gene; V was cut back by 0 bases and J by 10 bases. The CDR3 loop spans 13 amino acids. Germline V CDR1 and CDR2: LNHDA, SQIVND (reference sequence). In DNA, the CDR3 is TGTGCCAGTAGTATAGAGGACAGGGCCCCAGCTTTCTTT. It translates to CASSIEDRAPAFF.

This clonotype was observed many times. CDR3 nucleotide sequence: TGTGCCTGCAAAAGAGGTACCAACACCGGGGAGCTGTTTTTT. This encodes CACKRGTNTGELFF. The chain recombines TRBV9 with TRBJ2-2, with unresolved D. The CDR3 extends over 14 amino acids. Germline V CDR1 and CDR2: SGDLS, YYNGEE. V lost 10 bases and J lost 2, with 15 bases in between.

This clonotype was observed many times. The chain joins TRBV10-3 to TRBJ2-1; 13 bases map to TRBD2. Germline trimming cut 6 bases from V and 4 bases from J; bases unmatched to any gene: 12. Germline V gene lookup returns CDR1 ENHRY and CDR2 SYGVKD. The length of the CDR3 is 18 residues. This chain's CDR3 is CAIRRTSGSDSSYNEQFF. CDR3 nucleotides: TGTGCCATCAGGAGGACTAGCGGGAGCGACTCCTCTTACAATGAGCAGTTCTTC.

This clonotype was picked up many times. The chain couples TRBV20-1 to TRBJ1-1, with 7 bases lining up with TRBD1. The CDR3 has 13 residues. J lost 1 base, V lost 6 bases, and 5 bases had no gene match. Germline V CDR1 and CDR2: DFQATT, SNEGSKA (reference sequence). The CDR3 here is CSATGTANTEAFF. CDR3 DNA: TGCAGTGCAACCGGGACAGCGAACACTGAAGCTTTCTTT.

To note about this clonotype: Given a much more abundant clone one base away, this may be a read error. The V gene is TRBV5-5, the J gene TRBJ2-5; perhaps TRBD2 as D (5 bases). This CDR3 comprises 13 residues. Trimming removed 0 bases at V and 7 bases at J, with 10 bases between. Germline V gene data show CDR1 as SGHKS and CDR2 as YYEKEE (reference sequence). DNA for the CDR3: TGTGCCAGCAGCTTGGCGGGGTCTCGGACCCAGTACTTC. It codes for CASSLAGSRTQYF.

This clonotype appeared many times. This chain joins TRBV6-2 or TRBV6-3 and TRBJ2-5; TRBD2 matches 9 bases. Germline V gene sequence: CDR1 MNHEY, CDR2 SVGEGT. V gave up 2 bases and J gave up 3 bases; unmatched junction bases: 4. CDR3 size: 15 residues. DNA of the CDR3: TGTGCCAGCAGTTACGTAGCGGGAGTCGAAGAGACCCAGTACTTC. Residues: CASSYVAGVEETQYF.

This clonotype was observed a few times. This could be a read error, since a much larger clone is one nucleotide away. V is TRBV6-2 or TRBV6-3 and J is TRBJ2-7; D not resolved. Germline CDR1 MNHEY, CDR2 SVGEGT. This CDR3 is built from 15 residues. Trimming pared 0 bases from V and 0 bases from J, leaving 9 bases between. As DNA, the CDR3 is TGTGCCAGCAGTTACTCTGATGGTAACTCCTACGAGCAGTACTTC. The encoded protein is CASSYSDGNSYEQYF.

This clonotype was picked up many times. One junction end disagrees with the germline gene, perhaps due to a read error. The chain combines TRBV4-3 with TRBJ1-1; D not certain. Per the germline V gene, CDR1 is LGHNA and CDR2 is YSLEER. This CDR3 is built from 16 residues. The CDR3: CASSQAGRWANAEAFF. The CDR3, as DNA: TGCGCCAGCAGCCAAGCTGGGCGGTGGGCGAACGCTGAAGCTTTCTTT.

This clonotype was seen at least ten times. A read error may produce the germline difference seen at one junction end. The genes are TRBV29-1 and TRBJ2-7; D tentatively reads TRBD1 or TRBD2 (5 bases each). This CDR3 is 12 amino acids long. CDR1 and CDR2 from the germline V gene are SQVTM and ANQGSEA. The CDR3 coding sequence is TGCAGCTTTCGGGGCTGGGCCTACGAGCAGTACTTT. Amino acids: CSFRGWAYEQYF.

This clonotype was found many times. The V gene is TRBV7-2, the J gene TRBJ2-7; D ambiguous. With 0 bases removed from V and 7 bases from J, the gap between germline ends came to 19 bases. The CDR3 contains 16 residues. The germline V gene has CDR1 SGHTA and CDR2 FQGNSA. The CDR3 region is CASSLALTASVWEQYF. CDR3 sequence (DNA): TGTGCCAGCAGCTTAGCGCTAACTGCCAGCGTGTGGGAGCAGTACTTC.

This clonotype was observed a few times. The gene calls are TRBV12-3 or TRBV12-4 and TRBJ1-5, with a tentative D call TRBD1 (5 bases). Trimming cost V 0 bases and J 4 bases, with 7 bases left between them. The CDR3 is made up of 14 amino acids. The CDR3 bases are TGTGCCAGCAGTTTAGCGCGGGGGAATCAGCCCCAGCATTTT. Translation gives CASSLARGNQPQHF.

A remark on this clonotype: A clone one base away is much larger, so this may be a read error. This chain links TRBV20-1 with TRBJ2-7; 11 bases are shared with TRBD2. Germline V gene sequence: CDR1 DFQATT, CDR2 SNEGSKA (reference sequence). This CDR3 has 16 residues. J was trimmed by 0 bases and V by 6 bases; bases with no gene match: 10. CDR3 sequence (DNA): TGCAGTGCCCCGGGACTAGCGGAAGTGTCCTCCTACGAGCAGTACTTC. This translates into CSAPGLAEVSSYEQYF.